This TCR beta chain appears in the sequencing data of a study of cytomegalovirus exposure and HLA in healthy donors. This CDR3 is built from 11 residues. The germline gives CDR1 SGDLS, CDR2 YYNGEE. The V end was cut by 4 bases, the J end by 5 bases, with 6 bases between. This clone has only one observation. TCRdb's table, derived via immunoSEQ multiplex PCR, lists solely in-frame clones and lacks some. The data show about 120,000 clones, roughly 90% seen once. This rearrangement joins TRBV9 to TRBJ2-5, with no clear D. The specimen sequenced was PBMCs. The receptor's source is a woman aged 30 to 39 in good health and CMV-seropositive. The CDR3, as DNA: TGTGCCAGCAGCCCTGCGGAGACCCAGTACTTC. Its protein is CASSPAETQYF.